This section outlines one T cell receptor (beta chain) sequence together with its context. The antigen is not known. This sample was included in a study of cytomegalovirus exposure and HLA in healthy donors. Study details: T cells numbering some 170 million yielded 95 million to 140 million unique TCR beta sequences in an earlier analysis.

Germline V gives CDR1 MRHNA, CDR2 SNTAGT. V was clipped by 5 bases and J by 5 bases; unmatched bases: 5. The CDR3 spans 14 residues. Study results and limitations: The sole available immune exposure information was CMV serostatus. An assumption of roughly uniform sequencing depth across donors underlay the presence/absence analyses. CMV antigen specificity was confirmed in vitro for a few CMV-associated chains.

PCR primers comprised 60 Vbeta and 13 Jbeta primers. Measured with immunoSEQ multiplex PCR; TCRdb has only the in-frame clones, and not every one. The sample table sets out 75,000 to 80,000 clones. Sequenced input: PBMCs. The sequence came from a man aged 18 to 30 in good health and CMV-seropositive. V usage is TRBV6-4 and J usage is TRBJ2-2; 7 nucleotides align to TRBD2. CDR3 in DNA: TGTGCCAGCAGTCTAGCGGAGGGGACCGGGGAGCTGTTTTTT. Protein product: CASSLAEGTGELFF.